Each of the 22 T cell receptor beta chains below was sequenced from the same sample in a study of blood T cells in healthy people across ages. A second PCR, run for roughly 7 to 12 cycles, used a sample-barcoded 5' primer plus a J-beta primer mix. TCRdb recomputed calls from the 5' RACE reads with MiXCR, one row per CDR3 protein. The sample lists 650,000 to 800,000 distinct CDR3 sequences; roughly 44% were seen once. The specimen sequenced was blood. The receptor set was obtained from a man between 60 and 70 years old in good health.

This clonotype was seen only once. At one of its ends the junction is not consistent with the germline gene, which may arise from a read error. V is TRBV5-1 and J is TRBJ2-3; D may be TRBD1 (6 bases). Germline loops: CDR1 SGHRS, CDR2 YFSETQ. The CDR3 runs to 16 residues. CDR3 sequence reads: CASSFNLQGSTDAQYF. DNA of the CDR3: TGCGCCAGCAGCTTCAACCTACAGGGTAGCACAGATGCGCAGTATTTT.

The V gene is TRBV7-2, the J gene TRBJ2-3; D perhaps matches TRBD2 (6 bases). Trimming shortened V by 5 bases and J by 6 bases, and 15 bases separated the two germline ends. The germline V gene has CDR1 SGHTA and CDR2 FQGNSA. The CDR3 runs 14 residues. In DNA form, the CDR3 reads TGTGCCAGCAGCAGACCTAGCGACGTGGATACGCAGTATTTT. Translated: CASSRPSDVDTQYF. Together with reference TRBV7-2 and TRBJ2-3, the CDR3 gives the full variable domain: GAGVSQSPSNKVTEKGKDVELRCDPISGHTALYWYRQSLGQGLEFLIYFQGNSAPDKSGLPSDRFSAERTGGSVSTLTIQRTQQEDSAVYLCASSRPSDVDTQYFGPGTRLTVL.

This clonotype was observed a few times. V usage is TRBV2 and J usage is TRBJ2-6, with D unresolved. Germline V lookup: CDR1 SNHLY, CDR2 FYNNEI. This CDR3 comprises 11 residues. Trimming stripped 7 bases from V and 4 bases from J, with 2 bases between. The chain's CDR3 is CASNGANVLTF. The CDR3 DNA reads as TGTGCCAGCAACGGGGCCAACGTCCTGACTTTC.

A few counts support this clonotype. V and J are TRBV2 and TRBJ2-4; maybe TRBD1 (5 bases). Germline assignment: CDR1 SNHLY and CDR2 FYNNEI. The germline V and J ends were trimmed by 0 bases and 9 bases, with 6 bases remaining between them. The CDR3 is made up of 12 amino acids. CDR3 residues: CASSEAGRIQYF. CDR3 in DNA: TGTGCCAGCAGTGAAGCGGGGCGCATTCAGTACTTC.

This clonotype was detected only a few times. The chain has TRBV4-3 and TRBJ1-1; D gene uncertain. The germline V and J ends were trimmed by 0 bases and 1 base, with 9 bases remaining between them. From germline, CDR1 is LGHNA and CDR2 YSLEER. This CDR3 is built from 15 residues. In nucleotides, the CDR3 is TGCGCCAGCAGCCAAGACCAGGCGGGGAACACTGAAGCTTTCTTT. Translated, it gives CASSQDQAGNTEAFF.

The chain recombines TRBV29-1 with TRBJ2-1, with D possibly TRBD2 on 6 matching bases. Germline V lookup: CDR1 SQVTM, CDR2 ANQGSEA. This CDR3 is built from 13 residues. V shed 6 bases and J shed 3 bases, with 12 bases lying between them. The CDR3 sequence: CSVAGGDYNEQFF. The CDR3 DNA reads TGCAGCGTGGCTGGCGGGGACTACAATGAGCAGTTCTTC.

The rearrangement joins TRBV11-2 to TRBJ2-7; maybe TRBD2 (6 bases). The J call may be incorrect, as the DNA end agrees better with TRBJ2-5. This CDR3 comprises 16 residues. Germline CDR1 reads SGHAT; CDR2 reads FQNNGV. CDR3 nucleotides: TGTGCCAGCAGCTTAGATCATGGAGGGTTAATAGGGACCCAGTACTTC. Translated, it gives CASSLDHGGLIGTQYF.

V and J are TRBV4-3 and TRBJ2-7; D perhaps matches TRBD2 (5 bases). The CDR3 loop spans 13 amino acids. Deletions cut 0 bases from V and 3 bases from J, with 6 bases between. Germline CDR1 LGHNA, CDR2 YSLEER. The CDR3 bases are TGCGCCAGCAGCCAAGAGGAGGACTACGAGCAGTACTTC. Its translation is CASSQEEDYEQYF.

This clonotype was counted only a few times. The chain couples TRBV20-1 to TRBJ1-2; D ambiguous. Trimming left V 1 base short and J 8 bases short, with 8 bases between. In germline, CDR1 is DFQATT, CDR2 SNEGSKA (reference sequence). The CDR3 extends over 11 amino acids. The CDR3 coding sequence is TGCAGTGCTAGAGTTTGGGAGGGCTACACCTTC. It yields the protein CSARVWEGYTF.

The J gene is TRBJ2-5, the V gene TRBV9; D not resolved. The germline gives CDR1 SGDLS, CDR2 YYNGEE. The CDR3 covers 16 residues. V dropped 4 bases and J dropped 2 bases, with 18 bases sitting between them. CDR3 coding DNA: TGTGCCAGCAGCCTCCGGGCCGAACTGAGGCAAGAGACCCAGTACTTC. Translated, it gives CASSLRAELRQETQYF.

The chain links TRBV7-2 to TRBJ1-1; TRBD1 agrees at 7 bases. The V and J ends lost 5 bases and 6 bases, in that order; junction bases with no gene match: 9. The CDR3 loop spans 14 amino acids. In germline, CDR1 is SGHTA, CDR2 FQGNSA. The DNA of the CDR3 is TGTGCCAGCAGCAACTCGGACAGGAGAGCTGAAGCTTTCTTT. Protein sequence: CASSNSDRRAEAFF.

This clonotype was counted a few times. The J gene is TRBJ2-7, the V gene TRBV5-1; D is possibly TRBD1 (6 bases). Germline CDR1 is SGHRS and CDR2 is YFSETQ. V lost 7 bases and J 0 bases, leaving 11 bases between the germline ends. The CDR3 spans 13 residues. The CDR3 DNA sequence: TGCGCCAGCCGGCAGGGGCACTCCTACGAGCAGTACTTC. This codes for CASRQGHSYEQYF. Full variable domain (outside the CDR3, taken from reference TRBV5-1 and TRBJ2-7): KAGVTQTPRYLIKTRGQQVTLSCSPISGHRSVSWYQQTPGQGLQFLFEYFSETQRNKGNFPGRFSGRQFSNSRSEMNVSTLELGDSALYLCASRQGHSYEQYFGPGTRLTVT.

This clonotype was seen a handful of times. J is TRBJ2-7 and V is TRBV5-4; 7 bases are a match to TRBD2. The J call is doubtful: the DNA matches TRBJ2-5 better. Germline-derived CDR1 and CDR2 are SGHNT and YYREEE (reference sequence). The CDR3 spans 14 residues. The CDR3 DNA reads as TGTGCCAGCAGCCAGGAGACTAGCCCCAAGACCCAGTACTTC. As protein: CASSQETSPKTQYF.

V and J are TRBV5-1 and TRBJ1-2; a weak D match, TRBD1 (6 bases). From germline, CDR1 is SGHRS and CDR2 YFSETQ. The V and J ends lost 5 bases and 3 bases respectively, with 14 bases between them. The CDR3 loop spans 14 amino acids. CDR3 sequence: CASRLGGGDYGYTF. In nucleotides, the CDR3 is TGCGCCAGCAGGCTGGGGGGGGGCGACTATGGCTACACCTTC.

The chain uses TRBV20-1 and TRBJ1-1; D possibly corresponds to TRBD1 (5 bases). Germline V lookup: CDR1 DFQATT, CDR2 SNEGSKA (reference sequence). V lost 1 base to trimming and J lost 10 bases, with 13 bases between them. The CDR3 runs 12 residues. The CDR3 sequence: CSARAGLPGAFF. CDR3 nucleotide sequence: TGCAGTGCTAGAGCGGGGCTCCCTGGAGCTTTCTTT.

This clonotype was recorded only once. The J gene is TRBJ2-5, the V gene TRBV7-2, with D possibly being TRBD2 (6 bases). This CDR3 has 15 residues. Trimming left V 3 bases short and J 4 bases short, with 15 bases between. Germline values: CDR1 SGHTA, CDR2 FQGNSA. The CDR3 region has the DNA TGTGCCAGCAGCTTCGGAAACGGGGGAGGAGAGACCCAGTACTTC. Its translation: CASSFGNGGGETQYF.

The chain has TRBV18 and TRBJ1-2, with D unresolved. The CDR3 consists of 15 residues. Germline V gene sequence: CDR1 KGHSH, CDR2 LQKENI. V was clipped by 2 bases and J by 8 bases, with 18 bases between them. CDR3 sequence (DNA): TGTGCCAGCTCACCAGGCCGGCGTTTAGCTGACGGCTACACCTTC. Protein: CASSPGRRLADGYTF.

The chain carries TRBV20-1 and TRBJ1-5, with TRBD1 as a possible D gene (5 bases). This CDR3 region has 13 residues. Germline assignment: CDR1 DFQATT and CDR2 SNEGSKA (reference sequence). V shed 6 bases and J shed 0 bases, with 9 bases lying between them. The CDR3 nucleotides are TGCAGTGCCATCAGGGATAGCAATCAGCCCCAGCATTTT. It encodes CSAIRDSNQPQHF.

The chain couples TRBV27 to TRBJ1-5; 8 bases line up with TRBD1. The CDR3 is made up of 14 amino acids. Per germline, CDR1 MNHEY and CDR2 SMNVEV (reference sequence). V dropped 5 bases and J dropped 9; count of bases not matched to a gene: 9. The CDR3 DNA reads as TGTGCCAGCAGTCCGGGACAGGCGCTTGGGCCCCAGCATTTT. Residues: CASSPGQALGPQHF.

This chain joins TRBV5-1 and TRBJ2-3, with 7 nucleotides matching TRBD1. Unmatched junction bases numbered 3, after V lost 2 bases and J lost 0 bases. This CDR3 region has 15 residues. Germline-derived CDR1 and CDR2 are SGHRS and YFSETQ. In nucleotides, the CDR3 is TGCGCCAGCAGCTTACAGGGGCGAAGCACAGATACGCAGTATTTT. It yields the protein CASSLQGRSTDTQYF. Complete variable domain (other parts from reference TRBV5-1 and TRBJ2-3): KAGVTQTPRYLIKTRGQQVTLSCSPISGHRSVSWYQQTPGQGLQFLFEYFSETQRNKGNFPGRFSGRQFSNSRSEMNVSTLELGDSALYLCASSLQGRSTDTQYFGPGTRLTVL.

The chain combines TRBV7-2 with TRBJ2-5; 8 bases map to TRBD1. The CDR3 is 15 residues long. CDR1 is SGHTA, CDR2 FQGNSA, per germline. The J segment lost 4 bases and the V segment lost 5 bases, leaving 9 bases of the junction unmatched. The CDR3 region is CASSPRQGRVETQYF. CDR3 DNA sequence: TGTGCCAGCAGCCCCAGACAGGGGCGGGTAGAGACCCAGTACTTC.

The rearrangement uses TRBV11-2 and TRBJ2-1; 7 bases are a match to TRBD2. Per the germline V gene, CDR1 is SGHAT and CDR2 is FQNNGV. V lost 5 bases and J lost 8; bases outside the gene matches: 6. The CDR3 contains 13 residues. CDR3 protein: CASSRTGGDEQFF. The CDR3 DNA reads as TGTGCCAGCAGCCGGACTGGGGGGGATGAGCAGTTCTTC.